These T cell receptor beta chains were read from a single sample in a study of OX40 agonist ivuxolimab in advanced cancers. The assay was immunoSEQ multiplex PCR, and TCRdb's table has in-frame clones only and misses some. The table shows more than 100,000 clones, with 80% to 90% occurring only once. Sample: CD4+ or CD8+ T cells sorted from blood, taken in a trial of the OX40 agonist ivuxolimab. Source of these receptors: an adult with an advanced solid tumor such as melanoma, head and neck, liver or kidney cancer. Each CDR3 is given with its conserved first and last residue. D genes are given only for firm matches. A clone size is listed for some rows: how often the clone was seen (once, few, many), or a class if it is expanded.

CDR3 protein: CASSPPVFSRNSGNTIYF; CDR3 DNA: TGTGCCAGTAGTCCCCCGGTCTTCTCCAGAAACTCTGGAAACACCATATATTTT; clone size: once; D gene: .; V gene: TRBV19; CDR3 length: 18; J gene: TRBJ1-3
CDR3 protein: CTSSITGNYGYTF; CDR3 DNA: TGTACCAGCAGCATCACCGGTAACTATGGCTACACCTTC; clone size: .; D gene: .; V gene: TRBV9; CDR3 length: 13; J gene: TRBJ1-2
CDR3 protein: CASSLGQYNYGYTF; CDR3 DNA: TGTGCCAGCAGCTTGGGACAATATAACTATGGCTACACCTTC; clone size: once; D gene: .; V gene: TRBV7-2; CDR3 length: 14; J gene: TRBJ1-2
CDR3 protein: CASRSTGYTF; CDR3 DNA: TGTGCCAGCAGATCTACCGGCTACACCTTC; clone size: .; D gene: .; V gene: TRBV6-1; CDR3 length: 10; J gene: TRBJ1-2
CDR3 protein: CASKGWNQPQHF; CDR3 DNA: TGTGCCAGCAAGGGGTGGAATCAGCCCCAGCATTTT; clone size: .; D gene: .; V gene: TRBV7-2; CDR3 length: 12; J gene: TRBJ1-5
CDR3 protein: CASRRDRGSDEQYF; CDR3 DNA: TGTGCCAGCAGAAGGGACAGGGGTTCGGACGAGCAGTACTTC; clone size: .; D gene: TRBD1; V gene: TRBV5-4; CDR3 length: 14; J gene: TRBJ2-7
CDR3 protein: CASSFDSGNTIYF; CDR3 DNA: TGTGCCAGCAGCTTCGACTCTGGAAACACCATATATTTT; clone size: .; D gene: .; V gene: TRBV7-3; CDR3 length: 13; J gene: TRBJ1-3
CDR3 protein: CASSSTGRGIDTQYF; CDR3 DNA: TGCGCCAGCAGCTCCACGGGAAGGGGTATAGATACGCAGTATTTT; clone size: .; D gene: .; V gene: TRBV5-1; CDR3 length: 15; J gene: TRBJ2-3
CDR3 protein: CASKTREYTDTQYF; CDR3 DNA: TGCGCCAGCAAGACCAGGGAATACACAGATACGCAGTATTTT; clone size: .; D gene: .; V gene: TRBV5-1; CDR3 length: 14; J gene: TRBJ2-3
CDR3 protein: CASSFVEANEKLFF; CDR3 DNA: TGTGCCAGTAGTTTCGTGGAGGCAAATGAAAAACTGTTTTTT; clone size: .; D gene: .; V gene: TRBV19; CDR3 length: 14; J gene: TRBJ1-4
CDR3 protein: CASTSGGAGSTDTQYF; CDR3 DNA: TGTGCCAGCACTAGCGGGGGGGCCGGGAGCACAGATACGCAGTATTTT; clone size: .; D gene: TRBD2; V gene: TRBV5-4; CDR3 length: 16; J gene: TRBJ2-3
CDR3 protein: CASSFGTGGTYGYTF; CDR3 DNA: TGTGCCAGCAGTTTTGGGACAGGGGGGACCTATGGCTACACCTTC; clone size: once; D gene: TRBD1; V gene: TRBV27; CDR3 length: 15; J gene: TRBJ1-2